What follows is one TCR beta chain and its context. Its antigen is as yet unknown. Germline assignment: CDR1 MNHEY and CDR2 SVGAGI. The CDR3 sequence is 11 residues long. V was shortened by 2 bases and J by 10 bases, with 8 bases between the two germline ends. The source of the sample is a study of cytomegalovirus exposure and HLA in healthy donors. Looking at the study overall: A data release that came early held approximately 85 million unique TCRs from HLA-typed donors.

Whole-study results and caveats: Later analysis showed TCR association rates varying by HLA locus, highest for DRB1 and lowest for HLA-C.

In the PCR, 60 Vbeta and 13 Jbeta primers were used. Produced via immunoSEQ multiplex PCR; TCRdb's table is partial and in-frame only. The sample lists about 130,000 clones; around 73% were seen once. Sequenced sample: PBMCs. This sequence originates from a female donor in good health and CMV-seronegative. This rearrangement joins TRBV6-5 to TRBJ1-2; D uncertain. CDR3 bases: TGTGCCAGCAGTTACAGGAGCGTCTACACCTTC. Translated: CASSYRSVYTF.